Below, 30 T cell receptor beta chains from the same sample are listed, as sequenced in a study of early T cells in non-severe SARS-CoV-2 infection. Each CDR3 protein is one row after TCRdb ran MiXCR on the 5' RACE reads. The data hold about 28,000 distinct CDR3 sequences, with about 4.9% observed a single time. Sequencing used whole blood, obtained at baseline. These receptors all stem from an adult who was a healthcare worker with PCR-confirmed SARS-CoV-2 infection or an uninfected control (not recorded which).

This clonotype was picked up many times. V and J are TRBV19 and TRBJ2-1; D not resolved. Per germline, CDR1 LNHDA and CDR2 SQIVND (reference sequence). V was pared by 3 bases and J by 2 bases, with 8 bases between. CDR3 length: 14 amino acids. CDR3 residues: CASSIQGPYNEQFF. The CDR3 DNA follows: TGTGCCAGTAGTATCCAAGGTCCCTACAATGAGCAGTTCTTC.

This clonotype came up many times. V gene TRBV7-3 combines with J gene TRBJ1-3; D may be TRBD1 (5 bases). The CDR3 runs 15 residues. The ends were cut back, 2 bases at V and 0 bases at J, with 8 bases in the middle. Germline CDR1 is SGHTA and CDR2 is FQGTGA. In nucleotides, the CDR3 is TGTGCCAGCAGCTTAGGGGGAGGCTCTGGAAACACCATATATTTT. This sequence encodes CASSLGGGSGNTIYF.

This clonotype showed up just a few times. The chain has TRBV19 and TRBJ2-6; D ambiguous. The ends were cut back, 7 bases at V and 0 bases at J, with 16 bases in the middle. Germline values: CDR1 LNHDA, CDR2 SQIVND (reference sequence). This CDR3 region has 17 residues. CDR3 sequence (DNA): TGTGCCAGTACCATGGCGGCCGTGCGCTCTGGGGCCAACGTCCTGACTTTC. Amino acids: CASTMAAVRSGANVLTF.

The rearrangement links TRBV6-2 or TRBV6-3 to TRBJ2-2; unclear D gene. Germline loops: CDR1 MNHEY, CDR2 SVGEGT. CDR3 length: 13 residues. V was clipped by 4 bases and J by 9 bases, with 12 bases between them. CDR3 amino acids: CASSFTTMRELFF. In nucleotides, the CDR3 is TGTGCCAGCAGTTTTACGACCATGAGGGAGCTGTTTTTT.

This clonotype was seen at least ten times. The chain uses TRBV5-4 and TRBJ2-1; 7 bases line up with TRBD2. This CDR3 is 15 amino acids long. Germline CDR1 SGHNT, CDR2 YYREEE (reference sequence). The trim removed 2 bases at V and 4 bases at J, leaving 6 bases unmatched. The CDR3 spells CASSFEASGYNEQFF. The CDR3 nucleotides are TGTGCCAGCAGCTTTGAGGCTAGCGGTTACAATGAGCAGTTCTTC.

The CDR3 loop reads CASTLAGGRGQETQYF. Here the CDR3 DNA reads TGTGCCAGCACCCTAGCGGGAGGGCGGGGACAAGAGACCCAGTACTTC. The chain uses TRBV7-8 and TRBJ2-5, with 12 bases lining up with TRBD2. Germline V gene sequence: CDR1 SGHVS, CDR2 FQNEAQ. The CDR3 contains 16 residues. Trimming removed 7 bases from V and 2 bases from J; junction bases left unmatched: 8.

This clonotype was picked up many times. V usage is TRBV14 and J usage is TRBJ2-1, with unresolved D. V lost 3 bases, J lost 0 bases, and 15 bases lay in between. The CDR3 is 17 amino acids. Per the germline V gene, CDR1 is SGHDN and CDR2 is FVKESK. The CDR3 here is CASSQDGRMSSYNEQFF. For the CDR3, the DNA is TGTGCCAGCAGCCAGGACGGACGTATGAGCTCCTACAATGAGCAGTTCTTC.

This clonotype was detected ten times or more. The chain links TRBV6-5 to TRBJ1-1; D perhaps matches TRBD1 (6 bases). CDR3 size: 14 residues. Germline values: CDR1 MNHEY, CDR2 SVGAGI. The V gene lost 2 bases and the J gene lost 1 base, with 8 bases spanning the gap. The CDR3 reads CASSYRGKNTEAFF. For the CDR3, the DNA is TGTGCCAGCAGTTACAGGGGGAAGAACACTGAAGCTTTCTTT.

This clonotype was detected ten times or more. The V gene is TRBV12-3 or TRBV12-4, the J gene TRBJ2-5; TRBD1 matches at 9 bases. The CDR3 has 14 residues. Trimming took 5 bases from V and 2 from J; bases not matched to a gene: 3. DNA for the CDR3: TGTGCCAGCAGTCTCGGGACAGGGCAAGAGACCCAGTACTTC. Its translation is CASSLGTGQETQYF.

This clonotype was found many times. The chain uses TRBV7-3 and TRBJ2-2; 11 bases line up with TRBD2. The CDR3 is 19 amino acids. Germline CDR1 and CDR2: SGHTA and FQGTGA. After removal of 4 bases from V and 2 bases from J, the junction contained 12 bases not matched to a gene. CDR3 DNA sequence: TGTGCCAGCAGCTCGCCCGGACTAGCGGGTCCGCGCAACACCGGGGAGCTGTTTTTT. Translated, it gives CASSSPGLAGPRNTGELFF.

This clonotype was seen many times. The chain carries TRBV5-1 and TRBJ2-3; D call uncertain. V was cut by 3 bases and J by 2 bases, with 13 bases left in between. Germline CDR1 and CDR2: SGHRS and YFSETQ. The CDR3 extends over 15 amino acids. The CDR3 sequence is CASSSRSPHTDTQYF. Written as DNA, the CDR3 is TGCGCCAGCAGCTCCCGCAGTCCGCACACAGATACGCAGTATTTT. The variable domain in full, with the rest retrieved from reference TRBV5-1 and TRBJ2-3, is KAGVTQTPRYLIKTRGQQVTLSCSPISGHRSVSWYQQTPGQGLQFLFEYFSETQRNKGNFPGRFSGRQFSNSRSEMNVSTLELGDSALYLCASSSRSPHTDTQYFGPGTRLTVL.

This clonotype was seen at least ten times. V and J are TRBV4-3 and TRBJ2-3; D remains ambiguous. Trimming removed 0 bases at V and 14 bases at J, with 18 bases between. The CDR3 loop spans 14 amino acids. CDR1 and CDR2 (germline): LGHNA, YSLEER. Here the CDR3 reads CASSQDQLTRALYF. CDR3 DNA sequence: TGCGCCAGCAGCCAAGATCAATTAACAAGGGCATTGTATTTT.

At least ten counts were recorded for this clonotype. The J gene is TRBJ1-5, the V gene TRBV5-1, with no clear D. The CDR3 is made up of 15 amino acids. V was trimmed by 0 bases and J by 0 bases, leaving 7 bases between them. The germline V gene encodes CDR1 SGHRS and CDR2 YFSETQ. The CDR3 protein is CASSLEPYSNQPQHF. The CDR3 nucleotides read TGCGCCAGCAGCTTGGAACCCTATAGCAATCAGCCCCAGCATTTT.

This clonotype came up many times. The CDR3 sequence is CASRFRTSGRAHEQFF. The CDR3 DNA reads TGTGCAAGTCGATTTAGGACTAGCGGGAGGGCACATGAGCAGTTCTTC. V gene TRBV12-2 combines with J gene TRBJ2-1; the table calls TRBD2, which could not be checked here. TRBV12-2 is reported as a pseudogene. The CDR3 is 16 residues long.

There are many counts of this clonotype. One end of the junction is discordant with germline, which a read error may explain. This rearrangement joins TRBV7-2 to TRBJ2-2; tentatively, D is TRBD2 (5 bases). The CDR3 totals 14 residues. The germline CDR1 and CDR2 sequences are SGHTA and FQGNSA. The CDR3 region has the DNA TGTGCCAGCAGCACCTATACGAACACCGGGGAGCTGTCTTTT. Amino acid sequence: CASSTYTNTGELSF.

This clonotype came up many times. V is TRBV29-1 and J is TRBJ2-1, with unresolved D. V lost 0 bases and J 0 bases, leaving 3 bases between the germline ends. Germline values: CDR1 SQVTM, CDR2 ANQGSEA. This CDR3 spans 13 amino acids. CDR3 DNA: TGCAGCGTTGAAGAGTACTCCTACAATGAGCAGTTCTTC. Amino acid sequence: CSVEEYSYNEQFF.

By sample share, this clonotype is medium-sized. The V call is TRBV7-9, the J call TRBJ2-7; a weak D match, TRBD1 (5 bases). V was clipped by 5 bases and J by 0 bases, with 14 bases between them. The CDR3 sequence is 15 residues long. In germline, CDR1 is SEHNR, CDR2 FQNEAQ (reference sequence). CDR3 loop: CASSDGNRLSYEQYF. For the CDR3, the DNA is TGTGCCAGCAGCGATGGGAACAGGCTCTCCTACGAGCAGTACTTC.

This clonotype was observed many times. This chain connects TRBV20-1 to TRBJ2-5, with 11 bases fitting TRBD1. The germline gives CDR1 DFQATT, CDR2 SNEGSKA (reference sequence). J gave up 7 bases and V 6 bases, and 10 bases lay outside the gene matches. The CDR3 sequence is 14 residues long. The CDR3 DNA follows: TGCAGTGCAGACCCGGGACAGGGGGAGGGGACCCAGTACTTC. It specifies CSADPGQGEGTQYF.

This clonotype was picked up many times. V gene TRBV20-1 combines with J gene TRBJ2-7, with 10 bases identical to TRBD1. Per the germline V gene, CDR1 is DFQATT and CDR2 is SNEGSKA (reference sequence). The CDR3 length is 17 residues. Trimming took 3 bases from V and 4 from J; bases not matched to a gene: 15. The CDR3 here is CSASDRGRGMAAYEQYF. The DNA of the CDR3 is TGCAGTGCTAGCGACAGGGGGCGAGGGATGGCGGCTTACGAGCAGTACTTC.

This clonotype occurred many times. The chain carries TRBV11-3 and TRBJ2-5; D uncertain. The CDR3 has 15 amino acids. The germline V gene has CDR1 SGHNT and CDR2 YENEEA. Trimming took off 2 bases at V and 3 bases at J, with 13 bases between the two ends. The CDR3 DNA sequence: TGTGCCAGCAGCTTATATCGTGGGATTGAAGAGACCCAGTACTTC. The encoded protein is CASSLYRGIEETQYF.

There are a few counts of this clonotype. The chain employs TRBV7-9 and TRBJ1-1; D uncertain. Trimming shortened V by 4 bases and J by 0 bases, and 15 bases separated the two germline ends. The CDR3 extends over 16 amino acids. Per the germline V gene, CDR1 is SEHNR and CDR2 is FQNEAQ (reference sequence). In DNA form, the CDR3 reads TGTGCCAGCAGCTCCCCGAGGTCGGGGTTGAACACTGAAGCTTTCTTT. Its translation: CASSSPRSGLNTEAFF.

This clonotype was observed many times. CDR3 region: CASSPTRSGELFF. The CDR3 DNA sequence: TGTGCCAGCAGCCCCACAAGATCCGGGGAGCTGTTTTTT. V and J are TRBV7-8 and TRBJ2-2; D is ambiguous. The CDR3 contains 13 residues. Germline CDR1 is SGHVS and CDR2 is FQNEAQ. V was pared by 5 bases and J by 6 bases, with 10 bases between.

This clonotype has a count of ten or more. This chain uses TRBV7-2 with TRBJ2-3; 7 nucleotides line up with TRBD1. This CDR3 is built from 16 residues. The germline gives CDR1 SGHTA, CDR2 FQGNSA. V shed 4 bases, J shed 2 bases, and the junction held 9 bases outside the gene matches. The CDR3 is CASSSQGGQNTDTQYF. Written as DNA, the CDR3 is TGTGCCAGCAGCTCCCAAGGGGGACAGAACACAGATACGCAGTATTTT. Based on the CDR3 plus reference TRBV7-2 and TRBJ2-3, the full variable domain is GAGVSQSPSNKVTEKGKDVELRCDPISGHTALYWYRQSLGQGLEFLIYFQGNSAPDKSGLPSDRFSAERTGGSVSTLTIQRTQQEDSAVYLCASSSQGGQNTDTQYFGPGTRLTVL.

This clonotype was counted at least ten times. The rearrangement links TRBV7-6 to TRBJ2-7; TRBD2 matches at 8 bases. Germline lookup yields CDR1 SGHVS and CDR2 FNYEAQ. The CDR3 spans 16 residues. The J segment lost 5 bases and the V segment lost 0 bases, leaving 9 bases of the junction unmatched. CDR3 in amino acids: CASSLAHGSGINEQYF. The CDR3 coding sequence is TGTGCCAGCAGCTTAGCGCACGGTAGCGGGATCAACGAGCAGTACTTC.

This clonotype was detected a few times. The V and J genes are TRBV18 and TRBJ2-1; 11 bases are shared with TRBD2. With V trimmed by 6 bases and J by 4 bases, 11 bases remained unmatched. The length of the CDR3 is 17 residues. The germline V gene encodes CDR1 KGHSH and CDR2 LQKENI. The CDR3 nucleotides read TGTGCCAGCTCCCCCGGGACTAGCGGATTAAAATACAATGAGCAGTTCTTC. Its protein product is CASSPGTSGLKYNEQFF. Combining the CDR3 with reference TRBV18 and TRBJ2-1 gives the whole variable domain NAGVMQNPRHLVRRRGQEARLRCSPMKGHSHVYWYRQLPEEGLKFMVYLQKENIIDESGMPKERFSAEFPKEGPSILRIQQVVRGDSAAYFCASSPGTSGLKYNEQFFGPGTRLTVL.

This clonotype has at least ten counts. The chain has TRBV4-2 and TRBJ1-6; D unresolved. CDR3 length: 14 amino acids. Trimming stripped 0 bases from V and 11 bases from J, with 11 bases between. The V gene's germline CDR1 is LGHNA and CDR2 YNFKEQ. CDR3: CASSQERMGTPLHF. CDR3 nucleotides: TGTGCCAGCAGCCAAGAAAGGATGGGGACACCCCTCCACTTT.

This clonotype was recorded many times. This rearrangement joins TRBV4-3 to TRBJ2-2; D may correspond to TRBD1 or TRBD2 (6 bases each). CDR1 is LGHNA and CDR2 is YSLEER in the germline V gene. V lost 4 bases and J 0 bases, leaving 15 bases between the germline ends. The CDR3 loop spans 17 amino acids. This chain's CDR3 is CASSPKGGTSNTGELFF. CDR3 DNA sequence: TGCGCCAGCAGCCCAAAGGGGGGCACCTCGAACACCGGGGAGCTGTTTTTT.

This clonotype appeared many times. This chain uses TRBV4-1 with TRBJ2-1; D unresolved. CDR3 length: 15 residues. Germline V gene data show CDR1 as MGHRA and CDR2 as YSYEKL. Between the trimmed V and J ends, which lost 1 base and 4 bases, there was a span of 11 bases. The CDR3 region has the DNA TGCGCCAGCAGCCAAGCTGAAGCGCGGTACAATGAGCAGTTCTTC. Translation: CASSQAEARYNEQFF.

This clonotype came up many times. The chain joins TRBV5-1 to TRBJ2-5; the match to TRBD2 covers 13 bases. CDR1 SGHRS and CDR2 YFSETQ come from the germline V gene. V dropped 5 bases and J dropped 5; count of bases not matched to a gene: 6. CDR3 length: 15 amino acids. The CDR3 sequence is CASRVGTSGVETQYF. In nucleotides, the CDR3 is TGCGCCAGCAGAGTTGGGACTAGCGGGGTTGAGACCCAGTACTTC.

This clonotype was picked up many times. The rearrangement joins TRBV10-2 to TRBJ2-1, with a tentative D call TRBD2 (6 bases). CDR3 length equals 14 residues. The V end was cut by 8 bases, the J end by 4 bases, with 15 bases between. Germline V CDR1 and CDR2: WSHSY, SAAADI. The CDR3 sequence: CASGWGENYNEQFF. CDR3 DNA sequence: TGCGCCAGCGGATGGGGGGAGAATTACAATGAGCAGTTCTTC.